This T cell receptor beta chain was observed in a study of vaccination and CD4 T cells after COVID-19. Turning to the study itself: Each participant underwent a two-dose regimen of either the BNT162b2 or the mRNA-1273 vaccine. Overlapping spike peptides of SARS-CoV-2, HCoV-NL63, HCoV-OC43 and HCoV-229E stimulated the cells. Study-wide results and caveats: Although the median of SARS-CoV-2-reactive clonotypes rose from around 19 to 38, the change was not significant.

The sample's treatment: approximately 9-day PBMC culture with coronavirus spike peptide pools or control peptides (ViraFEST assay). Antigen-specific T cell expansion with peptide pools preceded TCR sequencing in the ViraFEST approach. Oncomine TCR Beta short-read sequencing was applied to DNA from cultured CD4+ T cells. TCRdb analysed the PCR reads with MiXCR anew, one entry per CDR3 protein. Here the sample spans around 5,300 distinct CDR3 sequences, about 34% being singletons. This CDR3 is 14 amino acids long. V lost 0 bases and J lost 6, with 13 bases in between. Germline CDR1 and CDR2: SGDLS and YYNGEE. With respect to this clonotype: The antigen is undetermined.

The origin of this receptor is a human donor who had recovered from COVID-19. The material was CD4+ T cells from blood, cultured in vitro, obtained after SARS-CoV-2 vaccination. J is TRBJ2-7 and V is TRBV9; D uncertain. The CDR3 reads CASSVDPSSREQYF. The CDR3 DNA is TGTGCCAGCAGCGTAGATCCAAGTAGCCGCGAGCAGTACTTC.